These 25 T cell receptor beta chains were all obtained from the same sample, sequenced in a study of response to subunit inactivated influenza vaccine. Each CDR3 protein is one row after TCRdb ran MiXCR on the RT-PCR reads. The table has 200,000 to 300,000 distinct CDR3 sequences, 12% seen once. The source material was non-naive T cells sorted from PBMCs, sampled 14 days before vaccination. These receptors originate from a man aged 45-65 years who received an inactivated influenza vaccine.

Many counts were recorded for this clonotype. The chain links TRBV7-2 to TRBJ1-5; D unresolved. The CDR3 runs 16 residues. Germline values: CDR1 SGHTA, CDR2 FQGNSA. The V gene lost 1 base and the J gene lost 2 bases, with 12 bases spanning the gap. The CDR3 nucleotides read TGTGCCAGCAGCTTAGTGGTTTCGGATCGCAATCAGCCCCAGCATTTT. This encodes CASSLVVSDRNQPQHF.

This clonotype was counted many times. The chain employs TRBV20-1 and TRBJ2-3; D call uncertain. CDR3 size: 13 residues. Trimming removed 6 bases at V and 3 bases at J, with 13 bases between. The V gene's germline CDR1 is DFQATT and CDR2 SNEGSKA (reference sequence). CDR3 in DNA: TGCAGTGCGGGTCCTTACAAGACAGATACGCAGTATTTT. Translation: CSAGPYKTDTQYF.

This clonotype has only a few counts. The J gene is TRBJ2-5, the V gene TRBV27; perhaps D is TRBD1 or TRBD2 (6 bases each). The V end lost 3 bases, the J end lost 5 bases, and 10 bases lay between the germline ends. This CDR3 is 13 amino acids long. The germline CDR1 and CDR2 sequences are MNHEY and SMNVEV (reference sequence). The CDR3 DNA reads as TGTGCCAGCAGTTTCAGGAGGGGGGAGACCCAGTACTTC. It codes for CASSFRRGETQYF.

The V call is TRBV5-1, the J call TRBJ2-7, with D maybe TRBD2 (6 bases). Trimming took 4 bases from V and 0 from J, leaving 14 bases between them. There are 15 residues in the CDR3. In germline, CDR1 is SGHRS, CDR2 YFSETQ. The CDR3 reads CASSGGASSSYEQYF. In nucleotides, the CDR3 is TGCGCCAGCAGCGGAGGGGCATCGAGCTCCTACGAGCAGTACTTC.

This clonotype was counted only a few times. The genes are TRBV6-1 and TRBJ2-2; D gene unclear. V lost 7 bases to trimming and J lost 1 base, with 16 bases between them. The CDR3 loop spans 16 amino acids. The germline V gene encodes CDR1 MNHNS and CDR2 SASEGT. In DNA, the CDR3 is TGTGCCAGCAAAAAGAACCGGGCTCTGAACACCGGGGAGCTGTTTTTT. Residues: CASKKNRALNTGELFF.

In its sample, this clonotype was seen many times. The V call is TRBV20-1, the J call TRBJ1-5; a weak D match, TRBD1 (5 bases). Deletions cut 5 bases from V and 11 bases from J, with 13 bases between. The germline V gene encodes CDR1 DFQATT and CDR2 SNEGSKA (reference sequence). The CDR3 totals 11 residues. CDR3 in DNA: TGCAGTGCTGGGGCGGTGGAAGCCCAGCATTTT. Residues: CSAGAVEAQHF.

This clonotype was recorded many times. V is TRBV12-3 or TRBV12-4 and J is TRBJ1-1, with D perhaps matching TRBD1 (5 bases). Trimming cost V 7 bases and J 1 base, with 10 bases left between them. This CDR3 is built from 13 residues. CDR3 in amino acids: CASTGGQNTEAFF. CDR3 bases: TGTGCCAGCACCGGAGGACAGAACACTGAAGCTTTCTTT.

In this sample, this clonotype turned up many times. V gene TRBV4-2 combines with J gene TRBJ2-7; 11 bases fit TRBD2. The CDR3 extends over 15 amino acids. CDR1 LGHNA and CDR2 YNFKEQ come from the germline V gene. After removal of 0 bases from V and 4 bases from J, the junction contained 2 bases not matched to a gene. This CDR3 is CASSQDGTSGYEQYF. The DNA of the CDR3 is TGTGCCAGCAGCCAAGATGGGACTAGCGGATACGAGCAGTACTTC.

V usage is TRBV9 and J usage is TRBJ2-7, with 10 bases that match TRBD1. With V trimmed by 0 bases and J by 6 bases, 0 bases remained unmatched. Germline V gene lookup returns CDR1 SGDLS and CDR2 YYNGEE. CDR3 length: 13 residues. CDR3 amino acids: CASSVGTGGEQYF. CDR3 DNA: TGTGCCAGCAGCGTAGGGACAGGGGGCGAGCAGTACTTC.

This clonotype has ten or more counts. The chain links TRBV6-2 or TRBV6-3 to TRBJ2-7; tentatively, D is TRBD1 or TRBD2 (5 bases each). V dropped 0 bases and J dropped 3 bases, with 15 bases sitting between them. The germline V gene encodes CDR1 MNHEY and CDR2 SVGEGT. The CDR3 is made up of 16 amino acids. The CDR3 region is CASSYSVGTLLYEQYF. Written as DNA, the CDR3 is TGTGCCAGCAGTTACTCTGTTGGGACCCTTCTCTACGAGCAGTACTTC.

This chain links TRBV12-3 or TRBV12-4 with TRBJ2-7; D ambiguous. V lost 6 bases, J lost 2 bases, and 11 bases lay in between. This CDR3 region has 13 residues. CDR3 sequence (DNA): TGTGCCAGCAGCTACAGACCTCCCTACGAGCAGTACTTC. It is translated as CASSYRPPYEQYF.

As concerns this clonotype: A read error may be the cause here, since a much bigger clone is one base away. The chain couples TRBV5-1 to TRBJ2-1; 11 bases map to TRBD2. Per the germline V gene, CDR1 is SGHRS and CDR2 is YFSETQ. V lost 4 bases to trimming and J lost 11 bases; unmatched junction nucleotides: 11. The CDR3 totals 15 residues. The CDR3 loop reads CASSGISGGAGQQFF. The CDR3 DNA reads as TGCGCCAGCAGCGGAATTAGCGGGGGGGCCGGTCAGCAGTTCTTC.

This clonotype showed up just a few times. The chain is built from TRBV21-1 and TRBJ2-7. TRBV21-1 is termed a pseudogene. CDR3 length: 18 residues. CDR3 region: CASSIDGKGKLGAHEQYF. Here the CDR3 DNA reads TGTGCCAGCAGCATAGATGGTAAGGGAAAACTAGGAGCCCACGAGCAGTACTTC.

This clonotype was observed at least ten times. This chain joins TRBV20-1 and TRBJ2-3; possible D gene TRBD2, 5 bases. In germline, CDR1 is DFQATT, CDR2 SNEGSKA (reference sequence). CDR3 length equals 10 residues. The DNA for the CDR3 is TGCGGCGGGAGCACAGATACGCAGTATTTT. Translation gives CGGSTDTQYF.

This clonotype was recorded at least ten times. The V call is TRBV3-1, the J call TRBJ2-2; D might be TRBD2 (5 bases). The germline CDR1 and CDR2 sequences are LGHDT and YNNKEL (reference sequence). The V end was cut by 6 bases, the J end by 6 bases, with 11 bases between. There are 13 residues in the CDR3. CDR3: CASSLLGAGELFF. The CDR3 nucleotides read TGTGCCAGCAGTCTACTAGGTGCCGGGGAGCTGTTTTTT.

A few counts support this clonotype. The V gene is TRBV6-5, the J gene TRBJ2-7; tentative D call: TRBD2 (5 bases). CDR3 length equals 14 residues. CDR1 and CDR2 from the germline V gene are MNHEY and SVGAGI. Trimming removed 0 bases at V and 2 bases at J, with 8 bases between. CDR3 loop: CASSYSPGTYEQYF. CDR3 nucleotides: TGTGCCAGCAGTTACTCCCCGGGGACCTACGAGCAGTACTTC.

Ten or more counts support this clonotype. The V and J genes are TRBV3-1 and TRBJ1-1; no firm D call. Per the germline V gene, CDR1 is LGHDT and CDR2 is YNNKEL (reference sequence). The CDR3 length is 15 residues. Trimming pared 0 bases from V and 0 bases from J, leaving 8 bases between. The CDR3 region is CASSQDELLNTEAFF. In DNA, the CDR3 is TGTGCCAGCAGCCAAGATGAACTGCTGAACACTGAAGCTTTCTTT.

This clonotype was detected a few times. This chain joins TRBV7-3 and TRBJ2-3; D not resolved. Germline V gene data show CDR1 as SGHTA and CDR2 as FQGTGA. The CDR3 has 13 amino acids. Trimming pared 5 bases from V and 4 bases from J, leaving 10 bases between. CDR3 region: CASSQSRADTQYF. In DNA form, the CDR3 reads TGTGCCAGCAGCCAATCTCGGGCAGATACGCAGTATTTT.

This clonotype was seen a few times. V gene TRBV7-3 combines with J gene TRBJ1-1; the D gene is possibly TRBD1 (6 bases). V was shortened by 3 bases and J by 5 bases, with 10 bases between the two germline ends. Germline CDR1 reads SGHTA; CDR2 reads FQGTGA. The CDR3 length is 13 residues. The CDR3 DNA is TGTGCCAGCAGCTTCGGACAGAAGACTGAAGCTTTCTTT. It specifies CASSFGQKTEAFF. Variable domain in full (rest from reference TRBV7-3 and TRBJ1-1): GAGVSQTPSNKVTEKGKYVELRCDPISGHTALYWYRQSLGQGPEFLIYFQGTGAADDSGLPNDRFFAVRPEGSVSTLKIQRTERGDSAVYLCASSFGQKTEAFFGQGTRLTVV.

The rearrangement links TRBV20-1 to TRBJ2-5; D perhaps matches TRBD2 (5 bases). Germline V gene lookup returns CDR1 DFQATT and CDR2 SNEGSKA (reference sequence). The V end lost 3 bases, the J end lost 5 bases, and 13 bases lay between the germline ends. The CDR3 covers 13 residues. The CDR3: CSASPRGHETQYF. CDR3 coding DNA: TGCAGTGCTAGCCCCCGCGGGCACGAGACCCAGTACTTC.

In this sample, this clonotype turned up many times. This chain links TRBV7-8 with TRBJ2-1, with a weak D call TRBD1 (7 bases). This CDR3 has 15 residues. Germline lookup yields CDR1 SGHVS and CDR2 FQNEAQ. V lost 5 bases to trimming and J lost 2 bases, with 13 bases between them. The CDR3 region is CASSPGGTAYNEQFF. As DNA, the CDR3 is TGTGCCAGCAGCCCAGGCGGGACAGCCTACAATGAGCAGTTCTTC.

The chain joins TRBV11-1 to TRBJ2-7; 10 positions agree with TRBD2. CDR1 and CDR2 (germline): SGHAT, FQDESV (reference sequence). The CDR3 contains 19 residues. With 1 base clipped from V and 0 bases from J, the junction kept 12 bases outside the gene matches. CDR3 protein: CASSLVGLAGVPSSYEQYF. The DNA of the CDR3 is TGTGCCAGCAGCTTAGTTGGGCTAGCGGGGGTCCCGAGCTCCTACGAGCAGTACTTC. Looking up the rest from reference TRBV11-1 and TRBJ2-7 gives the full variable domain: EAEVAQSPRYKITEKSQAVAFWCDPISGHATLYWYRQILGQGPELLVQFQDESVVDDSQLPKDRFSAERLKGVDSTLKIQPAELGDSAMYLCASSLVGLAGVPSSYEQYFGPGTRLTVT.

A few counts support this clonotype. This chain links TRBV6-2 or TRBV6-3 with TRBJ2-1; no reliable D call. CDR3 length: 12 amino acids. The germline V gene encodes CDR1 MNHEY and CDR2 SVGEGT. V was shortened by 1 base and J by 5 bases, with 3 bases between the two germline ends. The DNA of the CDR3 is TGTGCCAGCAGTTACTTCAACAATGAGCAGTTCTTC. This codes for CASSYFNNEQFF.

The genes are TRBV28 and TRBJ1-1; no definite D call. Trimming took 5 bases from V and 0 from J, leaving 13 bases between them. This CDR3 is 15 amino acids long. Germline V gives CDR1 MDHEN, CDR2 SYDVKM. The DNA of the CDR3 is TGTGCCAGCAGTGCCGGAGGTCTAATGAACACTGAAGCTTTCTTT. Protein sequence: CASSAGGLMNTEAFF.

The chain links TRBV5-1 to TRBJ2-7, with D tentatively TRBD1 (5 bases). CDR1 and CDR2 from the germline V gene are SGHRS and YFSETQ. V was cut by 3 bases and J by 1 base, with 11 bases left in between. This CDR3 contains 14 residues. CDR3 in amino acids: CASSSLDKSYEQYF. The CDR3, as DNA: TGCGCCAGCAGCTCGCTGGACAAATCCTACGAGCAGTACTTC.